These 10 T cell receptor beta chains came from one sample sequenced in a study of T cells in Graves' hyperthyroidism and ophthalmopathy. Amplification yielded TCR beta CDR3 regions, with RNA transcripts as the source. Using the HTBI primer set, a first-round RT-PCR was run on the TCR CDR3. In TCRdb, the multiplex PCR reads were re-called with MiXCR into one record per CDR3 protein. The sample carries about 420,000 distinct CDR3 sequences, approximately 14% recorded once. Input material: blood. These receptors originate from a woman between 18 and 29 years old with Graves' hyperthyroidism.

This clonotype was seen at least ten times. This chain joins TRBV5-1 and TRBJ1-5; no reliable D call. The CDR3 spans 15 residues. The germline V gene encodes CDR1 SGHRS and CDR2 YFSETQ. With 0 bases removed from V and 7 bases from J, the gap between germline ends came to 14 bases. The CDR3 region has the DNA TGCGCCAGCAGCTTGGGCCAGACAAGTGGGCAGCCCCAGCATTTT. Amino acid sequence: CASSLGQTSGQPQHF.

This clonotype was observed a handful of times. The rearrangement joins TRBV25-1 to TRBJ2-5; no clear D. The CDR3 sequence is 11 residues long. Trimming took 3 bases from V and 4 from J, leaving 3 bases between them. The V gene's germline CDR1 is MGHDK and CDR2 SYGVNS. The CDR3 here is CASSDIETQYF. For the CDR3, the DNA is TGTGCCAGCAGTGATATAGAGACCCAGTACTTC.

This clonotype has a count of ten or more. The V gene is TRBV27, the J gene TRBJ1-2, with 7 bases fitting TRBD1. This CDR3 has 15 residues. From germline, CDR1 is MNHEY and CDR2 SMNVEV (reference sequence). J gave up 1 base and V 2 bases, and 4 bases lay outside the gene matches. The CDR3 here is CASSLAGGSNYGYTF. CDR3 nucleotides: TGTGCCAGCAGTTTAGCAGGGGGTAGTAACTATGGCTACACCTTC.

This clonotype was seen ten or more times. The chain carries TRBV19 and TRBJ1-1; D may be TRBD1 (5 bases). The CDR3 contains 15 residues. Per germline, CDR1 LNHDA and CDR2 SQIVND (reference sequence). The V gene lost 8 bases and the J gene lost 1 base, with 17 bases spanning the gap. The CDR3 DNA reads TGTGCCAGTGGGGAGACGCTGAGGGGGAACACTGAAGCTTTCTTT. This encodes CASGETLRGNTEAFF.

Details on this clonotype: Given the absence of the conserved phenylalanine or tryptophan at the CDR3 end, a read error is likely. The chain joins TRBV5-1 to TRBJ2-5; D is unclear. Germline CDR1 is SGHRS and CDR2 is YFSETQ. V was trimmed by 2 bases and J by 5 bases, leaving 10 bases between them. CDR3 size: 13 residues. This CDR3 is CASSFIQQETQYV. CDR3 nucleotide sequence: TGCGCCAGCAGCTTTATACAGCAGGAGACCCAGTACGTC.

V and J are TRBV5-6 and TRBJ2-7; D may be TRBD1 (5 bases). This CDR3 spans 15 amino acids. With 4 bases removed from V and 4 bases from J, the gap between germline ends came to 18 bases. CDR1 SGHDT and CDR2 YYEEEE come from the germline V gene. The CDR3 spells CASSHPRQLLYEQYF. Written as DNA, the CDR3 is TGTGCCAGCAGCCACCCTCGACAGTTATTATACGAGCAGTACTTC. Full variable domain (remainder filled in from reference TRBV5-6 and TRBJ2-7): DAGVTQSPTHLIKTRGQQVTLRCSPKSGHDTVSWYQQALGQGPQFIFQYYEEEERQRGNFPDRFSGHQFPNYSSELNVNALLLGDSALYLCASSHPRQLLYEQYFGPGTRLTVT.

This clonotype was seen repeatedly, ten times or more. The chain couples TRBV12-3 or TRBV12-4 to TRBJ1-5; TRBD1 might be the D (6 bases). Trimming took off 4 bases at V and 8 bases at J, with 15 bases between the two ends. The CDR3 totals 14 residues. This CDR3 is CASSYQGRKEPQHF. In nucleotides, the CDR3 is TGTGCCAGCAGTTATCAGGGGAGGAAGGAGCCCCAGCATTTT.

The chain couples TRBV6-4 to TRBJ2-2; 7 nucleotides align to TRBD2. Germline CDR1 MRHNA, CDR2 SNTAGT. The CDR3 runs 15 residues. V lost 2 bases to trimming and J lost 4 bases; unmatched junction nucleotides: 4. The CDR3 sequence is CASSDRLASTGELFF. The CDR3 nucleotides read TGTGCCAGCAGTGACAGACTAGCAAGCACCGGGGAGCTGTTTTTT.

There are many counts of this clonotype. The chain combines TRBV28 with TRBJ2-7; D remains ambiguous. Germline loops: CDR1 MDHEN, CDR2 SYDVKM. The CDR3 spans 11 residues. The V and J ends lost 3 bases and 6 bases respectively, with 6 bases between them. CDR3 in amino acids: CASSFGVEQYF. The CDR3, as DNA: TGTGCCAGCAGTTTTGGGGTCGAGCAGTACTTC.

This clonotype was detected many times. The V call is TRBV2, the J call TRBJ2-1, with D perhaps TRBD2 (5 bases). CDR1 and CDR2 (germline): SNHLY, FYNNEI. CDR3 length: 12 residues. V was shortened by 7 bases and J by 7 bases, with 11 bases between the two germline ends. CDR3: CASIPGGNEQFF. The DNA of the CDR3 is TGTGCCAGCATCCCTGGAGGTAATGAGCAGTTCTTC.